What follows describes a single TCR beta chain. Seattle participants joined during active infection and were tracked over time. This entry is derived from a study of blood T cell repertoires in COVID-19. For the study at large: Material from acute and convalescent COVID-19 was sourced from the United States, Italy and Spain. T cells, B-cell-depleted T cells, or PBMCs provided the cDNA or gDNA that served as material.

The method was immunoSEQ multiplex PCR; TCRdb's version includes in-frame clones alone and lacks a portion of them. This sample has about 49,000 clones, with 75% to 90% found just once. Input material: peripheral blood. The receptor was derived from a woman older than 75 with COVID-19, enrolled during active disease.

The DNA for the CDR3 is TGTGCCAGCAGCGTAGGGGGGACAGGGAATCAGCCCCAGCATTTT. Translation gives CASSVGGTGNQPQHF. The chain employs TRBV9 and TRBJ1-5; 9 bases are shared with TRBD1. Germline trimming cut 0 bases from V and 4 bases from J; bases unmatched to any gene: 2. Germline V CDR1 and CDR2: SGDLS, YYNGEE. The CDR3 is 15 amino acids.